The rows below give T cell receptor delta chains drawn from one sample of a study of gamma-delta chains in newborns, infants, children. TCRdb called clones from the reads again using CATT. The table lists 10,000 to 13,000 delta-chain clones, 3% to 4% of them singletons. Source material: blood. Every receptor here comes from a child who was a newborn, infant or young child, either healthy, febrile or measles-vaccinated (not recorded which). Both conserved end residues are part of each CDR3. A D gene is named only where the DNA matches it firmly. Some rows have no size entry. The others give once, few or many, or a class for an expanded clone.

d_call clone_size j_call v_call cdr3_nt cdr3_aa
TRDD3 medium-sized TRDJ1 TRDV1 TGTGCTCTTGGGGGAGGTTCTCGACGAAGTTGTCTGGGGGATACGGGCACCGATAAACTCATCTTT CALGGGSRRSCLGDTGTDKLIF
TRDD3 NA TRDJ1 TRDV1 TGTGCTCTTGGGGAACAAGTAGTTTCCTACCGCACTTACTGGGGGATGCTGTACACCGATAAACTCATCTTT CALGEQVVSYRTYWGMLYTDKLIF
TRDD3 NA TRDJ3 TRDV2 TGTGCCTGTGACACCGCGGTGGGGGATTCAAATAGCTCCTGGGACACCCGACAGATGTTTTTC CACDTAVGDSNSSWDTRQMFF
TRDD3 few TRDJ1 TRDV1 TGTGCTCTTGGGGAACGAAACCGTGGCTGCTCTACTAGGGGATACTGCGGACATTCGTACACCGATAAACTCATCTTT CALGERNRGCSTRGYCGHSYTDKLIF
TRDD3 NA TRDJ1 TRDV1 TGTGCTCTTGGGGGGAACTTATTCCAATCGTACTGGGGGATTACCGATAAACTCATCTTT CALGGNLFQSYWGITDKLIF
NA NA TRDJ1 TRDV1 TGTGCTCTTGGGGAATATAGTGTCCGACACGTCCTGTACAACCACCTTTACACCGATAAACTCATCTTC CALGEYSVRHVLYNHLYTDKLIF
TRDD3 few TRDJ2 TRAV29/DV5 TGTGCAGCAAGCGCGCCACGGCGGGCAGCAACTGGGGGATACGATTCAGCACAACTCTTCTTT CAASAPRRAATGGYDSAQLFF
TRDD3 few TRDJ1 TRDV1 TGTGCTCTTGGGGAACACCCTTGTCACCTGTACTGGGGTCACACCGATAAACTCATCTTT CALGEHPCHLYWGHTDKLIF
NA few TRDJ1 TRDV1 TGTGCTCTTGGGGAACTGGGGGACCTGTACACCGATAAACTCATCTTT CALGELGDLYTDKLIF
TRDD3 NA TRDJ1 TRDV2 TGTGCCTGTGACATCGTTGGGGATAAGGTCCCCGATAAACTCATCTTT CACDIVGDKVPDKLIF
TRDD3 NA TRDJ1 TRDV1 TGTGCTCTTGGGGAACTATCCCGGGGGGGATACGCTGTAGGGACCGATAAACTCATCTTT CALGELSRGGYAVGTDKLIF
TRDD3 medium-sized TRDJ3 TRDV2 TGTGCCTGTGACACCGTACTGGGGGATACGCGCTCCTGGGACACCCGACAGATGTTTTTC CACDTVLGDTRSWDTRQMFF
TRDD3 NA TRDJ2 TRDV1 TGTGCTCTTGGGACTCTACGGAGGGGATACGCTCGGACAGCACAACTCTTCTTT CALGTLRRGYARTAQLFF
TRDD3 medium-sized TRDJ2 TRDV2 TGTGCCTGTGACACCGTAGGGGATACGCGCGACGAGACAGCACAACTCTTCTTT CACDTVGDTRDETAQLFF
NA medium-sized TRDJ1 TRDV1 TGTGCTCTTGGGGTCTACACCGATAAACTCATCTTT CALGVYTDKLIF
TRDD3 few TRDJ1 TRDV2 TGTGCCTGCCAACCCTTACTGGGGGATTACACCGATAAACTCATCTTT CACQPLLGDYTDKLIF
TRDD2 few TRDJ3 TRDV3 TGTGCCTTTCGAACTTCCTACCCGGGGGGCTGGGACACCCGACAGATGTTTTTC CAFRTSYPGGWDTRQMFF
TRDD3 NA TRDJ1 TRDV1 TGTGCTCTTGGGGAACTTCAAGGGGGATACACCGATAAACTCATCTTT CALGELQGGYTDKLIF
NA NA TRDJ1 TRDV2 TGTGCCTGTGCCATACCCCTTCCCGCCTGGTACACCGATAAACTCATCTTT CACAIPLPAWYTDKLIF
TRDD3 NA TRDJ1 TRAV29/DV5 TGTGCAGCAAGCGTGGACTGGGGGACCACCGATAAACTCATCTTT CAASVDWGTTDKLIF
TRDD3 NA TRDJ3 TRDV1 TGTGCTCTTGTCCGTTTGGGGTTCCCAAAGGGGCTGGGGGATGTTAGCTCCTGGGACACCCGACAGATGTTTTTC CALVRLGFPKGLGDVSSWDTRQMFF
NA NA TRDJ1 TRDV2 TGTGCCTGTGACACCGTTTCCCGATTAAGCAACACCGATAAACTCATCTTT CACDTVSRLSNTDKLIF
NA NA TRDJ1 TRDV1 TGTGCTCTTGGGAAACCGACGGCCTTCGCGTCAACCGATAAACTCATCTTT CALGKPTAFASTDKLIF
TRDD3 few TRDJ1 TRDV2 TGTGCCTGTGACGGGATACTGGGGGATACGCGCACCGATAAACTCATCTTT CACDGILGDTRTDKLIF
NA few TRDJ1 TRAV29/DV5 TGTGCAGCAAGCTTGGGCACCGATCCCCCCGATAAACTCATCTTT CAASLGTDPPDKLIF
TRDD3 few TRDJ3 TRDV2 TGTGCCTGTGACAGCCTTACTACTAGGGGATACGCCTGGGACACCCGACAGATATTTTTC CACDSLTTRGYAWDTRQIFF
NA large TRDJ1 TRDV2 TGTGCCTGTGACTCTCTGGAGGATACCGATAAACTCATCTTT CACDSLEDTDKLIF